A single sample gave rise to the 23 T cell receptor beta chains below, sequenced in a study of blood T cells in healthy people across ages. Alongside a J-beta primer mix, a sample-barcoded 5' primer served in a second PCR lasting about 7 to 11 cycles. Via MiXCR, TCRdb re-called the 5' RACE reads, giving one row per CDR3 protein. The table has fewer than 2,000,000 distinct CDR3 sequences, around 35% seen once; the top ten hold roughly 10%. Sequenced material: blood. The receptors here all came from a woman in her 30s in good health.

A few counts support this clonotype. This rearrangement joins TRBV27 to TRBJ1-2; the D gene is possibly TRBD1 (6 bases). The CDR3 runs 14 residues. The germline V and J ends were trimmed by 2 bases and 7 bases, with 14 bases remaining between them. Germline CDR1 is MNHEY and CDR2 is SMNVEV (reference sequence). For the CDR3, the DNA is TGTGCCAGCAGTTTAGGAACAGGGTTAGCTGGCTACACCTTC. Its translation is CASSLGTGLAGYTF.

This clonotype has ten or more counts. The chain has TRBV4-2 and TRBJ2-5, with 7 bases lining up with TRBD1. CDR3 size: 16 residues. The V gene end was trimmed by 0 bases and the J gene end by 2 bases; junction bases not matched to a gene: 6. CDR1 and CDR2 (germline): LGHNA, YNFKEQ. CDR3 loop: CASSQDFPGQQETQYF. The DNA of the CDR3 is TGTGCCAGCAGCCAAGATTTCCCGGGACAGCAAGAGACCCAGTACTTC.

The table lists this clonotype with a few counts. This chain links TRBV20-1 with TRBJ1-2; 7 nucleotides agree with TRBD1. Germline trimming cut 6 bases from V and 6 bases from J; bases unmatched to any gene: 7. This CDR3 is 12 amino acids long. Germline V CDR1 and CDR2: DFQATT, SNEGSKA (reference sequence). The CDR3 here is CSAAGQSNGYTF. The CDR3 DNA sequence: TGCAGTGCCGCGGGACAGTCGAATGGCTACACCTTC.

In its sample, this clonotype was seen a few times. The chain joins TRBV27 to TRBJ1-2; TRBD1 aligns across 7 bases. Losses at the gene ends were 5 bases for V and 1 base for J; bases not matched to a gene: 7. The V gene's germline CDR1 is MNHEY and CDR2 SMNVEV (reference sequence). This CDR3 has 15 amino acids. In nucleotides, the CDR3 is TGTGCCAGCAGTCCGGGACAGACCAATAACTATGGCTACACCTTC. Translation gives CASSPGQTNNYGYTF.

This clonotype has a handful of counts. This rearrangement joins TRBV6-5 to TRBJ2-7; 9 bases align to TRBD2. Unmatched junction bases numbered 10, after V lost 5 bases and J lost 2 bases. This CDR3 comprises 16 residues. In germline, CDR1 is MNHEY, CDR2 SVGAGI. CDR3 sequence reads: CASSGVAGDFTYEQYF. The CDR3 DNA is TGTGCCAGCAGTGGGGTAGCGGGAGATTTCACCTACGAGCAGTACTTC.

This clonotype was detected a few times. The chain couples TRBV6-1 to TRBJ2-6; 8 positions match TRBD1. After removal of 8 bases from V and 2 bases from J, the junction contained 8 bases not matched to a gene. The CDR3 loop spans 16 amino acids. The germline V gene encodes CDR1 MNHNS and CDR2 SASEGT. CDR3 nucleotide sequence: TGTGCCAGCTTTCCCAAGACAGGGGCTGGGGCCAACGTCCTGACTTTC. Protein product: CASFPKTGAGANVLTF.

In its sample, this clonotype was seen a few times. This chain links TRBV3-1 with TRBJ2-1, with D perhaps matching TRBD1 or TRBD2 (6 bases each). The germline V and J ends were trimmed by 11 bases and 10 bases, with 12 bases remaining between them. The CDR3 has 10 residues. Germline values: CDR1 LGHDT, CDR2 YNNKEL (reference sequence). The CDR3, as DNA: TGTGCCTCCGGGGGCGGGGAGCAGTTCTTC. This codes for CASGGGEQFF.

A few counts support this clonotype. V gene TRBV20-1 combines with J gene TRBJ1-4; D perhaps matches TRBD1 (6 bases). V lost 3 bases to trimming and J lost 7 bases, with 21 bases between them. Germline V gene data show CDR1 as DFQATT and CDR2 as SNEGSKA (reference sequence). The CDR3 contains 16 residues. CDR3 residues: CSASGGPNNTPEKLFF. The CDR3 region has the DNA TGCAGTGCTAGCGGGGGGCCTAATAATACTCCTGAAAAACTGTTTTTT.

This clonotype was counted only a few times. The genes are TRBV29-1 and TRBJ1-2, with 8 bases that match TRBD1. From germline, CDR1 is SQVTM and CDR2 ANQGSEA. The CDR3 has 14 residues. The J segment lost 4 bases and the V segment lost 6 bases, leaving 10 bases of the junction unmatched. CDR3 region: CSVSFGGTGYGYTF. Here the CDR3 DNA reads TGCAGCGTGTCTTTCGGAGGGACAGGCTATGGCTACACCTTC.

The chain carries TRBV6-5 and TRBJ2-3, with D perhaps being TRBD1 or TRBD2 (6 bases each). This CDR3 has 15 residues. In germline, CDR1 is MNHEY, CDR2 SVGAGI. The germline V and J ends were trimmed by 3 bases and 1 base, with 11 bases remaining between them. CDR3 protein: CASSYRGPGTDTQYF. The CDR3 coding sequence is TGTGCCAGCAGTTATCGGGGGCCCGGCACAGATACGCAGTATTTT.

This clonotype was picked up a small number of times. CDR3 protein: CASSLGTSGGPDTQYF. As DNA, the CDR3 is TGTGCCAGCAGCTTAGGGACTAGCGGGGGTCCAGATACGCAGTATTTT. V gene TRBV7-9 combines with J gene TRBJ2-3; TRBD2 matches at 13 bases. This CDR3 comprises 16 residues. Germline trimming cut 1 base from V and 4 bases from J; bases unmatched to any gene: 2. From germline, CDR1 is SEHNR and CDR2 FQNEAQ (reference sequence). The full variable domain, its missing parts supplied by reference TRBV7-9 and TRBJ2-3, is DTGVSQNPRHKITKRGQNVTFRCDPISEHNRLYWYRQTLGQGPEFLTYFQNEAQLEKSRLLSDRFSAERPKGSFSTLEIQRTEQGDSAMYLCASSLGTSGGPDTQYFGPGTRLTVL.

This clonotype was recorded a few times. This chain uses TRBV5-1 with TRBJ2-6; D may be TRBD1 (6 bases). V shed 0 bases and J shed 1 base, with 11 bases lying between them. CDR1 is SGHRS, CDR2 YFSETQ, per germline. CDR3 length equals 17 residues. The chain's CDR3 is CASSLAGGASGANVLTF. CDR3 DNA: TGCGCCAGCAGCTTGGCTGGGGGCGCGTCTGGGGCCAACGTCCTGACTTTC. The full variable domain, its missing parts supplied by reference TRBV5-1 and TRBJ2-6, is KAGVTQTPRYLIKTRGQQVTLSCSPISGHRSVSWYQQTPGQGLQFLFEYFSETQRNKGNFPGRFSGRQFSNSRSEMNVSTLELGDSALYLCASSLAGGASGANVLTFGAGSRLTVL.

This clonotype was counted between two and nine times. In DNA, the CDR3 is TGTGCCAGCAGCACCCGGGACAGGGCCGCGGGTGGAGCTTTCTTT. Residues: CASSTRDRAAGGAFF. The chain recombines TRBV5-6 with TRBJ1-1, with 9 bases lining up with TRBD1. The germline V gene has CDR1 SGHDT and CDR2 YYEEEE. Unmatched junction bases numbered 14, after V lost 4 bases and J lost 10 bases. The CDR3 runs to 15 residues. Full variable domain (missing parts from reference TRBV5-6 and TRBJ1-1): DAGVTQSPTHLIKTRGQQVTLRCSPKSGHDTVSWYQQALGQGPQFIFQYYEEEERQRGNFPDRFSGHQFPNYSSELNVNALLLGDSALYLCASSTRDRAAGGAFFGQGTRLTVV.

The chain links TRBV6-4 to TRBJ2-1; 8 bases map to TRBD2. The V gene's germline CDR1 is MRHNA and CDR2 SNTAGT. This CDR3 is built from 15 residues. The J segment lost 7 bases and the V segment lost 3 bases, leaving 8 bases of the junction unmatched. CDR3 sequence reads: CASSEEAGAYNEQFF. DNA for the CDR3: TGTGCCAGCAGTGAAGAAGCGGGAGCTTATAATGAGCAGTTCTTC.

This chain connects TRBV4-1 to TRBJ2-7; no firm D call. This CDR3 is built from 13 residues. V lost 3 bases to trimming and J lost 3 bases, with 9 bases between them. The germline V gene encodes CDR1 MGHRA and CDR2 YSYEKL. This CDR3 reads CASSQPGYYEQYF. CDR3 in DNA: TGCGCCAGCAGCCAGCCTGGGTACTACGAGCAGTACTTC.

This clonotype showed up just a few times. The CDR3 region is CAWNRPGGAEKLFF. The CDR3 nucleotides are TGTGCCTGGAACAGGCCAGGGGGGGCTGAAAAACTGTTTTTT. The V and J genes are TRBV30 and TRBJ1-4; 7 positions agree with TRBD1. Germline V CDR1 and CDR2: GTSNPN, SVGIG (reference sequence). V lost 4 bases to trimming and J lost 7 bases; unmatched junction nucleotides: 9. The CDR3 is 14 residues long.

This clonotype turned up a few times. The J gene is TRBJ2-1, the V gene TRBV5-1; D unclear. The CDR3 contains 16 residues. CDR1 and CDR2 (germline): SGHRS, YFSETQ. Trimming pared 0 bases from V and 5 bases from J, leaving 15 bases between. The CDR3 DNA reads TGCGCCAGCAGCTTGGGAGGTCAGATTGGGAACAATGAGCAGTTCTTC. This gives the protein CASSLGGQIGNNEQFF.

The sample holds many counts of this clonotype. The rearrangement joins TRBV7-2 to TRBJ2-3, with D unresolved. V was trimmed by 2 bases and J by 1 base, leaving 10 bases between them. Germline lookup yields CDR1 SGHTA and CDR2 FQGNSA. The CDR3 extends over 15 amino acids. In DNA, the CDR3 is TGTGCCAGCAGCTTAAGGCGGCGTGGCACAGATACGCAGTATTTT. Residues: CASSLRRRGTDTQYF.

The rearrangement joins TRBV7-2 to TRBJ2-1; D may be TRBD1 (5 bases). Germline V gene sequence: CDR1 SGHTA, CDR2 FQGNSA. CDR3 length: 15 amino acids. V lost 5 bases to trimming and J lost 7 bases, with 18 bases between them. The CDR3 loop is CASSTPGLLLNEQFF. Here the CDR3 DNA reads TGTGCCAGCAGCACCCCAGGGCTACTTCTAAATGAGCAGTTCTTC.

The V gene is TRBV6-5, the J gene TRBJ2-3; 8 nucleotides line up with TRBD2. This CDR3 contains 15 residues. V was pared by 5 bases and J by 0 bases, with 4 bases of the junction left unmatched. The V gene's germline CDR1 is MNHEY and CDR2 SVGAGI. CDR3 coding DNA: TGTGCCAGCAGTCATACTAGCGGAAGCACAGATACGCAGTATTTT. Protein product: CASSHTSGSTDTQYF.

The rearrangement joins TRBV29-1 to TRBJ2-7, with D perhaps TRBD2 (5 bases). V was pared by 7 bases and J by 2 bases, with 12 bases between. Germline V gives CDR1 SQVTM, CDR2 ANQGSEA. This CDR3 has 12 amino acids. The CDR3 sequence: CSAEDGTYEQYF. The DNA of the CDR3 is TGCAGCGCCGAGGACGGGACCTACGAGCAGTACTTC.

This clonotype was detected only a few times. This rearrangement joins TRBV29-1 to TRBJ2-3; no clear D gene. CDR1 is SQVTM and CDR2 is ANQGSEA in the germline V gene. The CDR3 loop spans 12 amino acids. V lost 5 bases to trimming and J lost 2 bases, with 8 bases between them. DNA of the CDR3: TGCAGCGTTCTAGATCCCACAGATACGCAGTATTTT. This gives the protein CSVLDPTDTQYF.

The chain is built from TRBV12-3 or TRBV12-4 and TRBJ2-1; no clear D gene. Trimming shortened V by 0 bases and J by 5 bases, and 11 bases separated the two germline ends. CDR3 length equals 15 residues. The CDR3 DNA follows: TGTGCCAGCAGTTTAGCTGGCCAGAAAAACAATGAGCAGTTCTTC. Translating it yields CASSLAGQKNNEQFF.